Each of the 29 T cell receptor beta chains below was sequenced from the same sample in a study of blood T cell repertoires in COVID-19. Assay used: immunoSEQ multiplex PCR; TCRdb lists only in-frame clones, some missing. The sample includes roughly 300,000 clones, roughly 90% of them seen just once. The sequencing sample was made of PBMCs or T cells enriched from blood (not recorded which). Source of these receptors: a woman in her twenties or thirties who had recovered from COVID-19.

The CDR3 sequence is CASSSPGRGYTF. Here the CDR3 DNA reads TGTGCCAGCAGTTCCCCAGGTCGGGGCTACACCTTC. This chain joins TRBV27 and TRBJ1-2; D unclear. This CDR3 has 12 residues. The V gene lost 4 bases and the J gene lost 8 bases, with 11 bases spanning the gap. CDR1 MNHEY and CDR2 SMNVEV come from the germline V gene (reference sequence).

The chain carries TRBV28 and TRBJ2-7; perhaps TRBD1 as D (6 bases). The CDR3 runs 13 residues. The germline V gene has CDR1 MDHEN and CDR2 SYDVKM. V lost 6 bases to trimming and J lost 4 bases, with 13 bases between them. The CDR3 here is CASRGRGPYEQYF. CDR3 DNA: TGTGCCAGCAGGGGCAGGGGACCGTACGAGCAGTACTTC.

The chain carries TRBV19 and TRBJ1-2; possibly TRBD1 for D (5 bases). This CDR3 comprises 14 residues. Trimming removed 4 bases at V and 2 bases at J, with 11 bases between. Looked up from germline, CDR1 is LNHDA and CDR2 is SQIVND (reference sequence). The CDR3 DNA sequence: TGTGCCAGTAGTAGGGGCACCGCGAACTATGGCTACACCTTC. Its translation is CASSRGTANYGYTF.

The chain employs TRBV1 and TRBJ2-5; the table calls TRBD2, which could not be checked here. TRBV1 is termed a pseudogene. The CDR3 length is 18 residues. CDR3 protein: CTSSQDYPKTGEKETQYF. DNA for the CDR3: TGCACCAGCAGCCAAGATTATCCGAAAACGGGAGAAAAGGAGACCCAGTACTTC.

The CDR3 sequence is CASSGGADANTGELFF. As DNA, the CDR3 is TGTGCCAGCAGCGGCGGGGCCGACGCGAACACCGGGGAGCTGTTTTTT. This sequence joins TRBV5-4 and TRBJ2-2; perhaps TRBD2 as D (6 bases). The germline V gene encodes CDR1 SGHNT and CDR2 YYREEE (reference sequence). The CDR3 totals 16 residues. Trimming removed 4 bases from V and 0 bases from J, with 13 bases in between.

V is TRBV7-9 and J is TRBJ2-2, with D tentatively TRBD1 (6 bases). V was pared by 1 base and J by 3 bases, with 18 bases between. Per germline, CDR1 SEHNR and CDR2 FQNEAQ (reference sequence). This CDR3 is 18 amino acids long. CDR3 amino acids: CASSLVGRGAVDTGELFF. The CDR3, as DNA: TGTGCCAGCAGCTTAGTAGGCAGGGGTGCCGTCGACACCGGGGAGCTGTTTTTT.

This clone occurred once. V is TRBV28 and J is TRBJ1-5; tentatively, D is TRBD1 (5 bases). The CDR3 sequence is 15 residues long. Looked up from germline, CDR1 is MDHEN and CDR2 is SYDVKM. Trimming cost V 4 bases and J 7 bases, with 17 bases left between them. CDR3 sequence reads: CASSSPPGVGQPQHF. Here the CDR3 DNA reads TGTGCCAGCAGTTCCCCCCCGGGGGTAGGACAGCCCCAGCATTTT.

The genes are TRBV25-1 and TRBJ2-1; 9 bases are a match to TRBD1. V was pared by 7 bases and J by 6 bases, with 7 bases of the junction left unmatched. The CDR3 spans 14 residues. Germline CDR1 reads MGHDK; CDR2 reads SYGVNS. For the CDR3, the DNA is TGTGCCAGCACGGGGACAGGGATTAGCAATGAGCAGTTCTTC. Translation gives CASTGTGISNEQFF.

This chain connects TRBV21-1 to TRBJ2-7; TRBD1 is taken as the D call from the table, unchecked against the DNA. TRBV21-1 is given as a pseudogene. The CDR3 has 17 residues. The CDR3 nucleotides are TGTGCCAGCAGCAAGGGTGACGGCAGGGCGACCTCCTACGAGCAGTACTTC. Its protein is CASSKGDGRATSYEQYF.

About this clone itself: One junction end does not reproduce the germline sequence, and a read error may be involved. The rearrangement links TRBV7-7 to TRBJ2-2; D might be TRBD2 (5 bases). CDR3 size: 17 residues. CDR1 and CDR2 (germline): SSHAT, FNYEAQ (reference sequence). The CDR3 DNA follows: TGTGCTAGCAGCCGAGGAGTGGCTAGCCCGAACACCGGGGAGCTGTTTTTT. Protein: CASSRGVASPNTGELFF.

This clone was found once. The rearrangement links TRBV10-3 to TRBJ2-7; possible D gene TRBD1, 5 bases. There are 16 residues in the CDR3. Per germline, CDR1 ENHRY and CDR2 SYGVKD. V shed 1 base and J shed 1 base, with 14 bases lying between them. CDR3 sequence: CAISEWGRVRSYEQYF. CDR3 nucleotide sequence: TGTGCCATCAGTGAGTGGGGCAGGGTGAGGTCCTACGAGCAGTACTTC.

The chain has TRBV6-2 or TRBV6-3 and TRBJ2-7; possible D gene TRBD2, 6 bases. The CDR3 is made up of 14 amino acids. Germline assignment: CDR1 MNHEY and CDR2 SVGEGT. The germline V and J ends were trimmed by 5 bases and 3 bases, with 14 bases remaining between them. CDR3 nucleotide sequence: TGTGCCAGCAGTGCCGGGAGAAGGGTCTACGAGCAGTACTTC. This gives the protein CASSAGRRVYEQYF.

This clone was counted a single time. The rearrangement joins TRBV7-3 to TRBJ2-1, with TRBD2 identical over 12 bases. The CDR3 is made up of 15 amino acids. The junction had 9 bases not matched to a gene; V was cut back by 6 bases and J by 9 bases. The germline gives CDR1 SGHTA, CDR2 FQGTGA. The CDR3 reads CASRPASGGAGEQFF. Here the CDR3 DNA reads TGTGCCAGCAGGCCCGCTAGCGGGGGGGCGGGTGAGCAGTTCTTC. Combining the CDR3 with reference TRBV7-3 and TRBJ2-1 gives the whole variable domain GAGVSQTPSNKVTEKGKYVELRCDPISGHTALYWYRQSLGQGPEFLIYFQGTGAADDSGLPNDRFFAVRPEGSVSTLKIQRTERGDSAVYLCASRPASGGAGEQFFGPGTRLTVL.

J is TRBJ1-2 and V is TRBV6-5; no clear D gene. Per the germline V gene, CDR1 is MNHEY and CDR2 is SVGAGI. V lost 6 bases to trimming and J lost 8 bases, with 10 bases between them. The CDR3 has 11 residues. The CDR3 DNA reads TGTGCCAGCAGAATACTATCCGGCTACACCTTC. Its protein product is CASRILSGYTF.

This clone was seen only once. The chain carries TRBV28 and TRBJ2-5, with 9 bases lining up with TRBD2. With 4 bases clipped from V and 2 bases from J, the junction kept 8 bases outside the gene matches. The V gene's germline CDR1 is MDHEN and CDR2 SYDVKM. The CDR3 spans 16 residues. CDR3 bases: TGTGCCAGCAGTTGGGGTAGCGGGAGAGGTCAAGAGACCCAGTACTTC. This gives the protein CASSWGSGRGQETQYF.

This sequence joins TRBV7-9 and TRBJ2-6; D ambiguous. Trimming pared 2 bases from V and 3 bases from J, leaving 8 bases between. Germline V gene data show CDR1 as SEHNR and CDR2 as FQNEAQ (reference sequence). This CDR3 comprises 15 residues. Written as DNA, the CDR3 is TGTGCCAGCAGCTTAAGAGGTTATGGGGCCAACGTCCTGACTTTC. Translating it yields CASSLRGYGANVLTF. The complete variable domain, with remaining parts taken from reference TRBV7-9 and TRBJ2-6, reads DTGVSQNPRHKITKRGQNVTFRCDPISEHNRLYWYRQTLGQGPEFLTYFQNEAQLEKSRLLSDRFSAERPKGSFSTLEIQRTEQGDSAMYLCASSLRGYGANVLTFGAGSRLTVL.

The V gene is TRBV30, the J gene TRBJ1-3; the match to TRBD1 covers 7 bases. V dropped 5 bases and J dropped 6; count of bases not matched to a gene: 10. The length of the CDR3 is 14 residues. Germline CDR1 is GTSNPN and CDR2 is SVGIG (reference sequence). CDR3 nucleotides: TGTGCCTGGCGTATCGGGGACAGCCCAAACACCATATATTTT. Residues: CAWRIGDSPNTIYF.

The V and J genes are TRBV4-3 and TRBJ1-1; D not certain. Germline V gives CDR1 LGHNA, CDR2 YSLEER. The CDR3 is made up of 14 amino acids. Trimming took off 0 bases at V and 4 bases at J, with 9 bases between the two ends. The CDR3 reads CASSQDPGFTEAFF. Written as DNA, the CDR3 is TGCGCCAGCAGCCAAGATCCGGGTTTCACTGAAGCTTTCTTT.

The J gene is TRBJ2-7, the V gene TRBV27; D uncertain. This CDR3 has 13 residues. CDR1 and CDR2 (germline): MNHEY, SMNVEV (reference sequence). Trimming cost V 2 bases and J 4 bases, with 9 bases left between them. CDR3 sequence (DNA): TGTGCCAGCAGTTTAAACTTCGGGTACGAGCAGTACTTC. Translation: CASSLNFGYEQYF.

This chain links TRBV3-1 (or the pseudogene TRBV3-2) with TRBJ2-7; TRBD1 matches at 8 bases. Germline V lookup: CDR1 LGHDT, CDR2 YNNKEL (reference sequence). This CDR3 contains 14 residues. Losses at the gene ends were 3 bases for V and 5 bases for J; bases not matched to a gene: 6. The CDR3 protein is CASSQTGVSDEQYF. As DNA, the CDR3 is TGTGCCAGCAGCCAGACAGGGGTCAGCGACGAGCAGTACTTC.

The chain carries TRBV5-1 and TRBJ2-7; 10 bases are a match to TRBD2. The junction had 6 bases not matched to a gene; V was cut back by 3 bases and J by 3 bases. The CDR3 runs 15 residues. The V gene's germline CDR1 is SGHRS and CDR2 YFSETQ. The DNA for the CDR3 is TGCGCCAGCAGCTCTTACTCTAGCGGGGGCTACGAGCAGTACTTC. Encoded protein: CASSSYSSGGYEQYF. The full variable domain, rest sourced from reference TRBV5-1 and TRBJ2-7, is KAGVTQTPRYLIKTRGQQVTLSCSPISGHRSVSWYQQTPGQGLQFLFEYFSETQRNKGNFPGRFSGRQFSNSRSEMNVSTLELGDSALYLCASSSYSSGGYEQYFGPGTRLTVT.

The V gene is TRBV3-1 (or the pseudogene TRBV3-2), the J gene TRBJ2-2; 10 nucleotides match TRBD2. Germline values: CDR1 LGHDT, CDR2 YNNKEL (reference sequence). This CDR3 is 21 amino acids long. With 0 bases clipped from V and 5 bases from J, the junction kept 18 bases outside the gene matches. CDR3 region: CASSQDGAVIRGLAVTGELFF. DNA for the CDR3: TGTGCCAGCAGCCAAGATGGGGCGGTAATAAGAGGACTAGCGGTAACCGGGGAGCTGTTTTTT.

The genes are TRBV5-8 and TRBJ1-1; 8 bases agree with TRBD1. Unmatched junction bases numbered 6, after V lost 1 base and J lost 4 bases. Per the germline V gene, CDR1 is SGHTS and CDR2 is YDEGEE. The CDR3 is made up of 15 amino acids. CDR3 nucleotides: TGTGCCAGCAGCTTGTTCGGGCAGGGGGCCACTGAAGCTTTCTTT. It encodes CASSLFGQGATEAFF.

The chain employs TRBV7-9 and TRBJ1-2; perhaps TRBD1 as D (5 bases). The CDR3 has 11 residues. The germline V and J ends were trimmed by 8 bases and 4 bases, with 8 bases remaining between them. The germline gives CDR1 SEHNR, CDR2 FQNEAQ (reference sequence). The CDR3 region is CASGTGYGYTF. The CDR3 DNA reads as TGTGCCAGCGGTACAGGCTATGGCTACACCTTC.

This sequence joins TRBV6-6 and TRBJ2-3; 14 bases map to TRBD2. Germline loops: CDR1 MNHNY, CDR2 SVGAGI (reference sequence). The ends lost 5 bases at V and 3 bases at J; junction bases unmatched: 7. The CDR3 totals 17 residues. CDR3 loop: CASSPGTSGSGTDTQYF. CDR3 nucleotide sequence: TGTGCCAGCAGTCCCGGGACTAGCGGGAGCGGGACAGATACGCAGTATTTT.

V usage is TRBV7-2 and J usage is TRBJ2-7; 15 nucleotides match TRBD2. CDR1 is SGHTA and CDR2 is FQGNSA in the germline V gene. CDR3 length equals 16 residues. V lost 5 bases, J lost 3 bases, and 5 bases stayed unmatched. The CDR3 DNA reads as TGTGCCAGCAGCACCCAGGGACTAGCGGGGGGCTACGAGCAGTACTTC. Protein: CASSTQGLAGGYEQYF.

This sequence joins TRBV6-5 and TRBJ1-2; D call uncertain. Germline CDR1 MNHEY, CDR2 SVGAGI. The CDR3 consists of 12 residues. Trimming left V 4 bases short and J 7 bases short, with 10 bases between. The CDR3 DNA follows: TGTGCCAGCAGTTCTGCGGGGAGTGGCTACACCTTC. Protein sequence: CASSSAGSGYTF.

The chain has TRBV7-8 and TRBJ2-1, with D maybe TRBD2 (5 bases). V was clipped by 8 bases and J by 0 bases, with 14 bases between them. The germline V gene encodes CDR1 SGHVS and CDR2 FQNEAQ. The CDR3 is 15 residues long. This chain's CDR3 is CASQAVPSSYNEQFF. The CDR3 nucleotides read TGTGCCAGCCAAGCGGTCCCCAGCTCCTACAATGAGCAGTTCTTC.

The rearrangement uses TRBV27 and TRBJ1-5, with 7 bases fitting TRBD1. The CDR3 is 15 residues long. Losses at the gene ends were 8 bases for V and 4 bases for J; bases not matched to a gene: 11. Per germline, CDR1 MNHEY and CDR2 SMNVEV (reference sequence). CDR3 DNA: TGTGCCAGCTGCCGAGTAGGACAGGAGAATCAGCCCCAGCATTTT. Protein product: CASCRVGQENQPQHF.